Here is one T cell receptor beta chain with its context. The antigen is unknown. Primers for the PCR totalled 60 Vbeta and 13 Jbeta. Clones were read by immunoSEQ multiplex PCR, and TCRdb kept only the in-frame ones, dropping some. The sample totals around 60,000 clones. These data belong to a study of cytomegalovirus exposure and HLA in healthy donors. Notes on the study in general: Several of the most significant clusters appeared linked to common viral pathogens, based on a later analysis. Association of a missense DCLRE1C variant with TCR beta V- and J-gene trimming was reported in a later analysis.

The sequencing input was PBMCs. The clonotype originates from a man aged 25-40 years in good health and CMV-seropositive.

In nucleotides, the CDR3 is TGTGCCAGCAGCGCGGGGAGGGCGAAATCACCCCTCCACTTT. This codes for CASSAGRAKSPLHF. This rearrangement joins TRBV5-6 to TRBJ1-6; D is unclear. Trimming cost V 4 bases and J 10 bases, with 15 bases left between them. Germline V CDR1 and CDR2: SGHDT, YYEEEE. The CDR3 runs to 14 residues.